This T cell receptor beta chain was retrieved from a study of CD8+CD57+ T cells in acquired aplastic anemia. Study conclusions and caveats: Patients and controls were not found to differ significantly in CD8+ Simpson's diversity. Patients and controls had in common approximately 29 CD8+ CDR3 sequences.

V lost 4 bases to trimming and J lost 4 bases, with 14 bases between them. The CDR3 covers 16 residues. Germline values: CDR1 LGHNA, CDR2 YNFKEQ. Concerning this clonotype itself: What it binds is not known.

CDR3 and TCR beta VDJ profiling relied on genomic DNA as the template. TCRdb processed the reads anew with MiXCR; each CDR3 protein has one entry. The sample has 250,000 to 300,000 distinct CDR3 sequences; 50% to 65% are singletons. Patients chosen for sequencing had shown CD8+CD57+ cell expansion by flow cytometry. Severe acquired aplastic anemia was the diagnosis recorded for all patients. Patients were treatment-naive when blood was sampled. The V call is TRBV4-2, the J call TRBJ2-6; D is possibly TRBD1 (7 bases). The TCR sequence derives from a human donor with aplastic anemia. The sequencing input was sorted CD4+, CD8+, or CD8+CD57+ T cells (not recorded which) from PBMCs. The CDR3 sequence: CASSLQGGPGANVLTF. CDR3 DNA: TGTGCCAGCAGCCTTCAGGGGGGCCCCGGGGCCAACGTCCTGACTTTC.